This T cell receptor beta chain was profiled in a study of blood T cell repertoires in COVID-19. Background on the study: There were acute and convalescent COVID-19 samples, and they came from the United States, Italy and Spain. T cells, B-cell-depleted T cells, or PBMCs provided the cDNA or gDNA that served as material.

Methods used by the authors: The assay estimated nucleated cells by amplifying reference gene primers. Here immunoSEQ multiplex PCR was the method, and the copy in TCRdb shows in-frame clones only, minus some. The V and J calls and clone size are taken from that table; D and trimming were inferred from the DNA. The sample contains 70,000 to 90,000 clones, around 90% of which appear only once. The sample consisted of peripheral blood. The clonotype comes from a human donor in a cohort sampled during active COVID-19.

CDR3 in DNA: TGTGCCAGCAGCCTTCGGTCGCAGGCGGGAGGGCCGGGAAGCAATGAGCAGTTCTTC. This translates into CASSLRSQAGGPGSNEQFF. The V call is TRBV3-1 (or the pseudogene TRBV3-2), the J call TRBJ2-1; 9 bases align to TRBD2. The CDR3 sequence is 19 residues long. Looked up from germline, CDR1 is LGHDT and CDR2 is YNNKEL (reference sequence). Trimming cost V 4 bases and J 6 bases; bases outside gene matches: 19.